This TCR beta chain comes out of a study of cytomegalovirus exposure and HLA in healthy donors. The CDR3 runs 14 residues. Germline-derived CDR1 and CDR2 are SGHDN and FVKESK. V lost 3 bases to trimming and J lost 3 bases, with 8 bases between them. With 60 Vbeta and 13 Jbeta primers, the PCR was carried out. Clones were read by immunoSEQ multiplex PCR, and TCRdb kept only the in-frame ones, dropping some. The repertoire holds 200,000 to 250,000 clones, with 70% to 85% as singletons. The chain carries TRBV14 and TRBJ2-2; unclear D gene. The sample was PBMCs. The sequence came from a woman aged 40 to 55 in good health and CMV-seronegative. The CDR3: CASSHPVYTGELFF. The CDR3 DNA is TGTGCCAGCAGCCACCCAGTCTACACCGGGGAGCTGTTTTTT.